The 12 T cell receptor beta chains in this list originate from one sample, sequenced in a study of blood T cell repertoires in COVID-19. Sequencing used immunoSEQ multiplex PCR; TCRdb keeps in-frame clones, though not all of them. The sample lists 250,000 or so clones, around 87% occurring once. Sample: peripheral blood. These receptors came from a woman in her 70s with active or convalescent COVID-19.

The chain is built from TRBV6-5 and TRBJ2-3; tentative D call: TRBD2 (7 bases). The CDR3 sequence is 14 residues long. Germline V lookup: CDR1 MNHEY, CDR2 SVGAGI. Trimming took 6 bases from V and 5 from J, leaving 15 bases between them. In nucleotides, the CDR3 is TGTGCCAGCAGACTCGCGGGGGCCTTAGATACGCAGTATTTT. Translated: CASRLAGALDTQYF.

This clone was detected only once. The chain is built from TRBV19 and TRBJ2-7; 7 bases match TRBD1. Germline V CDR1 and CDR2: LNHDA, SQIVND (reference sequence). The J segment lost 3 bases and the V segment lost 9 bases, leaving 2 bases of the junction unmatched. This CDR3 is built from 11 residues. Here the CDR3 DNA reads TGTGCCAGCGGACAGGACTACGAGCAGTACTTC. It is translated as CASGQDYEQYF.

This CDR3 is CASSRRRGLHNEQFF. The CDR3 DNA reads TGTGCCAGCAGCCGTAGGCGGGGTTTGCACAATGAGCAGTTCTTC. The chain links TRBV7-2 to TRBJ2-1; D may be TRBD2 (6 bases). V dropped 5 bases and J dropped 5 bases, with 16 bases sitting between them. The CDR3 totals 15 residues. CDR1 SGHTA and CDR2 FQGNSA come from the germline V gene.

The table lists this clone with a count of one. This rearrangement joins TRBV6-5 to TRBJ1-3; 10 nucleotides agree with TRBD1. V dropped 8 bases and J dropped 9; count of bases not matched to a gene: 10. CDR1 and CDR2 from the germline V gene are MNHEY and SVGAGI. The CDR3 consists of 14 residues. CDR3 in amino acids: CASSPGQGFGTIYF. CDR3 nucleotide sequence: TGTGCCAGCTCCCCGGGACAGGGGTTTGGCACCATATATTTT.

The rearrangement joins TRBV9 to TRBJ1-3; D gene unclear. CDR1 and CDR2 (germline): SGDLS, YYNGEE. V lost 0 bases to trimming and J lost 1 base, with 8 bases between them. The CDR3 spans 15 residues. This chain's CDR3 is CASSVARESGNTIYF. For the CDR3, the DNA is TGTGCCAGCAGCGTAGCTCGGGAGTCTGGAAACACCATATATTTT. Together with reference TRBV9 and TRBJ1-3, the CDR3 gives the full variable domain: DSGVTQTPKHLITATGQRVTLRCSPRSGDLSVYWYQQSLDQGLQFLIQYYNGEERAKGNILERFSAQQFPDLHSELNLSSLELGDSALYFCASSVARESGNTIYFGEGSWLTVV.

The chain carries TRBV6-2 or TRBV6-3 and TRBJ1-1, with D uncertain. Germline loops: CDR1 MNHEY, CDR2 SVGEGT. There are 13 residues in the CDR3. With 8 bases removed from V and 3 bases from J, the gap between germline ends came to 13 bases. The CDR3 region has the DNA TGTGCCAGCCGTTCCTCATACTACACTGAAGCTTTCTTT. This encodes CASRSSYYTEAFF.

V and J are TRBV27 and TRBJ2-7; D not resolved. The germline V gene encodes CDR1 MNHEY and CDR2 SMNVEV (reference sequence). This CDR3 comprises 13 residues. Trimming removed 5 bases at V and 3 bases at J, with 11 bases between. This CDR3 is CASSTNSIYEQYF. In nucleotides, the CDR3 is TGTGCCAGCAGTACCAACAGTATCTACGAGCAGTACTTC.

This clone was observed a few times. The chain joins TRBV6-2 or TRBV6-3 to TRBJ2-7; a weak D match, TRBD1 (5 bases). CDR1 is MNHEY and CDR2 is SVGEGT in the germline V gene. The CDR3 contains 13 residues. V was trimmed by 2 bases and J by 5 bases, leaving 10 bases between them. CDR3 sequence reads: CASSYQGRNEQYF. CDR3 DNA sequence: TGTGCCAGCAGTTACCAGGGTCGCAACGAGCAGTACTTC.

This clone was recorded a few times. The gene calls are TRBV19 and TRBJ1-2; possible D gene TRBD1, 6 bases. CDR1 and CDR2 (germline): LNHDA, SQIVND (reference sequence). Trimming removed 2 bases from V and 0 bases from J, with 19 bases in between. This CDR3 spans 18 amino acids. CDR3 region: CASSILQGNVGSNYGYTF. The CDR3 DNA follows: TGTGCCAGTAGTATACTACAGGGAAATGTGGGCTCTAACTATGGCTACACCTTC.

The chain links TRBV29-1 to TRBJ1-3; D not resolved. CDR1 and CDR2 from the germline V gene are SQVTM and ANQGSEA. CDR3 size: 13 residues. Between the trimmed V and J ends, which lost 7 bases and 4 bases, there was a span of 14 bases. The CDR3 spells CSAVGLVGNTIYF. In DNA form, the CDR3 reads TGCAGCGCCGTGGGCCTCGTGGGAAACACCATATATTTT.

This clone was seen a few times. This sequence joins TRBV5-1 and TRBJ1-1, with D possibly matching TRBD1 (6 bases). V lost 4 bases, J lost 3 bases, and 13 bases lay in between. The germline V gene encodes CDR1 SGHRS and CDR2 YFSETQ. The CDR3 has 14 residues. CDR3 sequence reads: CASSLSGADTEAFF. The DNA for the CDR3 is TGCGCCAGCAGCCTGTCAGGGGCAGACACTGAAGCTTTCTTT.

A few counts support this clone. This chain connects TRBV12-5 to TRBJ1-2, with D hard to call. The CDR3 has 13 amino acids. Germline V gives CDR1 LGHNT, CDR2 FRNRAP. The V gene lost 1 base and the J gene lost 4 bases, with 7 bases spanning the gap. The CDR3 here is CASGLGHLYGYTF. CDR3 nucleotide sequence: TGTGCTAGTGGTTTGGGGCACCTCTATGGCTACACCTTC.